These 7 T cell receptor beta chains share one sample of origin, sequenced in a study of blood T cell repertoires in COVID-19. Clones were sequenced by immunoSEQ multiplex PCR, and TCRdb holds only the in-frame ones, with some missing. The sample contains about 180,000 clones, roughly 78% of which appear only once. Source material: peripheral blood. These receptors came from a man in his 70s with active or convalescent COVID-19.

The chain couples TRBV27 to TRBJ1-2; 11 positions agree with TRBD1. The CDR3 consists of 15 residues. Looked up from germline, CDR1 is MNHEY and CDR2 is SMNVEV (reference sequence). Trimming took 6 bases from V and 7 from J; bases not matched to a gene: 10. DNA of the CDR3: TGTGCCAGCAGGGGGACTGGACAGGGGGCGATTGGCTACACCTTC. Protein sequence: CASRGTGQGAIGYTF.

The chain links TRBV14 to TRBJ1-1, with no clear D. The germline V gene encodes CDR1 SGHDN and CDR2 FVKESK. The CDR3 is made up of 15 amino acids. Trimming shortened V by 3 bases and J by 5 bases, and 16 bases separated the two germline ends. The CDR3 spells CASSHWRKGETEAFF. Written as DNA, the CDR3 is TGTGCCAGCAGCCACTGGAGGAAGGGAGAAACTGAAGCTTTCTTT.

The CDR3 region is CASSLLAGKGYTF. DNA for the CDR3: TGTGCCAGCAGTTTACTTGCAGGGAAGGGCTACACCTTC. The chain combines TRBV28 with TRBJ1-2, with D tentatively TRBD1 (5 bases). V lost 2 bases and J lost 8, with 12 bases in between. This CDR3 is built from 13 residues. CDR1 is MDHEN, CDR2 SYDVKM, per germline.

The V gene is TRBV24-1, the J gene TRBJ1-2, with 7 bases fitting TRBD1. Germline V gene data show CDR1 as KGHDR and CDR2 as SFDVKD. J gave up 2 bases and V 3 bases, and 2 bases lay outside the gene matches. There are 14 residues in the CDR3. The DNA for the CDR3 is TGTGCCACCAGTGATGGGACAGTCAACTATGGCTACACCTTC. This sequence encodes CATSDGTVNYGYTF.

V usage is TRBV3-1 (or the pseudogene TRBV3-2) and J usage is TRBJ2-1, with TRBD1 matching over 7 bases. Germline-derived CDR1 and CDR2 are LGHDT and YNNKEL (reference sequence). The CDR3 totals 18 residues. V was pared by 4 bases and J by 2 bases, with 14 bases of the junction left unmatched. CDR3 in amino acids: CASSPPLREGATYNEQFF. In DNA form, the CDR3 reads TGTGCCAGCAGCCCGCCCCTTCGTGAGGGGGCGACCTACAATGAGCAGTTCTTC.

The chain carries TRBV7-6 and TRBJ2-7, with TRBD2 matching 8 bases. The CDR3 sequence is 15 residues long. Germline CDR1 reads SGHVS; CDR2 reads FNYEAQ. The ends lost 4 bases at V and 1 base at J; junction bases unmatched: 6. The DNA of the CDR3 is TGTGCCAGCAGCTCCTCCGGGGGGGATTCCTACGAGCAGTACTTC. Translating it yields CASSSSGGDSYEQYF.

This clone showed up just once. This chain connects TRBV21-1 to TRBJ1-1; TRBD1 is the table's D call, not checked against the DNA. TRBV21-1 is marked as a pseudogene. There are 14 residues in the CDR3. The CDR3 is CASDRGRENTEAFF. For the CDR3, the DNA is TGTGCCAGTGACAGGGGTAGGGAGAACACTGAAGCTTTCTTT.